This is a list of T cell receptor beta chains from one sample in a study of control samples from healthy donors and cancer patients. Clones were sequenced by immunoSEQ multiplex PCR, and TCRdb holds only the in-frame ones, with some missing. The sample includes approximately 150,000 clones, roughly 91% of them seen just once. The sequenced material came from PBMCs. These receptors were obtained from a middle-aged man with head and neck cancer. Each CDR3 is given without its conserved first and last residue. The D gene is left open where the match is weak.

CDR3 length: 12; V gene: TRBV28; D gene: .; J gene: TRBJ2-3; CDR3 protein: ASRGGTSTDTQY
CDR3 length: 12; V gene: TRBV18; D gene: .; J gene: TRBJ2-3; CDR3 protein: ASSTLQGADTQY
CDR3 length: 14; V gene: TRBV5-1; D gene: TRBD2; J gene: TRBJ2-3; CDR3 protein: ASSPGLAGGTDTQY
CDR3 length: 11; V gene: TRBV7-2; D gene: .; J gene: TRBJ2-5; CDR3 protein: ASSFGPTETQY
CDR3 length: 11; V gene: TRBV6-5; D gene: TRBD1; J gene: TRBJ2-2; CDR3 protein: ASSSTGTGELF
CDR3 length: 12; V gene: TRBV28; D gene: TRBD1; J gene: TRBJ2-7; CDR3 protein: ASIPGTGAYEQY
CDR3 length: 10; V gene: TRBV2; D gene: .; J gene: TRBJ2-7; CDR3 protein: ASTGSGDEQY
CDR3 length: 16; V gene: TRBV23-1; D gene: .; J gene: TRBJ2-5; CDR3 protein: ASSQRVSTTFRQETQY
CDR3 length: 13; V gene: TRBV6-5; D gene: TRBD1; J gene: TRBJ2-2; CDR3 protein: ASSPGTANTGELF
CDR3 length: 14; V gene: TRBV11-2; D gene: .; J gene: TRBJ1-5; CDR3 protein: ASSPFPDGSNQPQH
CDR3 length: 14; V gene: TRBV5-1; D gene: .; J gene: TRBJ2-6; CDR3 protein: ASSLGHGSGANVLT
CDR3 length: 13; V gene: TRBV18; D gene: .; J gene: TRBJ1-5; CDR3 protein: ASSPTEIGNQPQH
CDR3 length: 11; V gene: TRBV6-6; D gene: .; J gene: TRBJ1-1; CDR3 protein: ASSYSQNTEAF
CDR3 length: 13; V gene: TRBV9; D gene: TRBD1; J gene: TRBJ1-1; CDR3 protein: ASSGPTGGFTEAF
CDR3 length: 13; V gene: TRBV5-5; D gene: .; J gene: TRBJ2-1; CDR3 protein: ASSLAPGKGNEQF
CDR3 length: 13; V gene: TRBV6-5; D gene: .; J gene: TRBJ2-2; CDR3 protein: ASILRAGETGELF
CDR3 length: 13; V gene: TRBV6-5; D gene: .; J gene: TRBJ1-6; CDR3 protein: ASRFPGDREAPLH
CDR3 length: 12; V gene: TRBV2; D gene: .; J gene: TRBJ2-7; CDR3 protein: ASSESRLGYEQY
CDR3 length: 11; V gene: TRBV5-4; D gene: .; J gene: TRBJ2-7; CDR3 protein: ASSLEGASEQY
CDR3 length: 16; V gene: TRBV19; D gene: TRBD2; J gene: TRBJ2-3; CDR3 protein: ASSRGTSGGRGGDTQY
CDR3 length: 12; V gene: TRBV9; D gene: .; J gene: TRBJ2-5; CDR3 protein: ASSRQSIQETQY
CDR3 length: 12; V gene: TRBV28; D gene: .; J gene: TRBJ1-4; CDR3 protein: ASRGPGRDEKLF
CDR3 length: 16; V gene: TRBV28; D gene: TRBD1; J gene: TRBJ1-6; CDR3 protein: ASSLAAGGPQRNSPLH
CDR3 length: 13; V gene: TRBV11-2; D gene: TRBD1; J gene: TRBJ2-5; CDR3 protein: ASRKGTGTEETQY
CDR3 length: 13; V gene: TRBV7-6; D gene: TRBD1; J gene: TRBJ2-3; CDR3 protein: ASSLGTGVTDTQY
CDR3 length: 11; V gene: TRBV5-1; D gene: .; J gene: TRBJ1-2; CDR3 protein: ASSLTGIYGYT
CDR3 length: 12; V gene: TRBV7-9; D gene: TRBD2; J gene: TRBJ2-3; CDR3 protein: ASSVSGTTDTQY
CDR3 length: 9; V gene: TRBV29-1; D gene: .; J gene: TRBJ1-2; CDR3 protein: SVQDSYGYT
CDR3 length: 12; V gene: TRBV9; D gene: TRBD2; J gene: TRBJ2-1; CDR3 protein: ASSSGLVINEQF
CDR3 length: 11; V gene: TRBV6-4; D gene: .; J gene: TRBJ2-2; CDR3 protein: ASRTENTGELF
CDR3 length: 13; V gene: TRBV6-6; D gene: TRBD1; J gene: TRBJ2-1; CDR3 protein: ASTEGQGANNEQF
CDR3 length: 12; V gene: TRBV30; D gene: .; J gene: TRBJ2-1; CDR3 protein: AWSVGDPSAEQF
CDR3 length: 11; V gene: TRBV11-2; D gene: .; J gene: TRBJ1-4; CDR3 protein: ASSLVSYEKLF
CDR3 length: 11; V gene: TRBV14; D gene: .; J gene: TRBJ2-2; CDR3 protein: ASTNRMGGELF
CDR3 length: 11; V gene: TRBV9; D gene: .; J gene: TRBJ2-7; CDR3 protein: ASSSSAGNEQY